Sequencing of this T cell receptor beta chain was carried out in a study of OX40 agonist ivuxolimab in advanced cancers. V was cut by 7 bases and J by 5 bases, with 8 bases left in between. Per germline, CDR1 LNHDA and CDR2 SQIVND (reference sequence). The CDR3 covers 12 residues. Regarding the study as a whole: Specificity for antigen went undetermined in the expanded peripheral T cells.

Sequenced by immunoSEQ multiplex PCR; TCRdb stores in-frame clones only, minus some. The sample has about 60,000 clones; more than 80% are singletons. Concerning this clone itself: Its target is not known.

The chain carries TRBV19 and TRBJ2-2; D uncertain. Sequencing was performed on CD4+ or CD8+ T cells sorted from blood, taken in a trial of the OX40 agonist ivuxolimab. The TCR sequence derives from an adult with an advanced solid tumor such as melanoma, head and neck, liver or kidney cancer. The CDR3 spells CASNHRTGELFF. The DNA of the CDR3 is TGTGCCAGTAATCATCGGACCGGGGAGCTGTTTTTT.